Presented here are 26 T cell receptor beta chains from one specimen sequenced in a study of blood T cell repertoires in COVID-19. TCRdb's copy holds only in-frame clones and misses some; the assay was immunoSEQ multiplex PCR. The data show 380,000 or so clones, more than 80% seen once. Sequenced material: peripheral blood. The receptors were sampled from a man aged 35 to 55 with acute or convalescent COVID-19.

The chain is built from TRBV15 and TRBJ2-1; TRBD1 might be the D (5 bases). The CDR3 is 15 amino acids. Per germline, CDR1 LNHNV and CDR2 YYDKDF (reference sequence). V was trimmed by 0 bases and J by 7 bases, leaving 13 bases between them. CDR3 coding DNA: TGTGCCACCAGCAGAGACCTACATAGGGGTAATGAGCAGTTCTTC. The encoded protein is CATSRDLHRGNEQFF.

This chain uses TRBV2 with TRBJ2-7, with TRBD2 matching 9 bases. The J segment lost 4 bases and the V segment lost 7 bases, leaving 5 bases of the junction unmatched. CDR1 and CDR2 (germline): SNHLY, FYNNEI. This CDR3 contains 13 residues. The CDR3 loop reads CASTQAGGYEQYF. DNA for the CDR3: TGTGCCAGCACCCAAGCGGGGGGTTACGAGCAGTACTTC.

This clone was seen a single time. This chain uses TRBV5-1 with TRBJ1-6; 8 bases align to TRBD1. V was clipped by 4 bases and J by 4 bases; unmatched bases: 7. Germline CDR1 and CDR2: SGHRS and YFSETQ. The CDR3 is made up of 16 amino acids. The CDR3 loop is CASSPGTGGYNSPLHF. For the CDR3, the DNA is TGCGCCAGCAGCCCTGGGACAGGTGGATATAATTCACCCCTCCACTTT.

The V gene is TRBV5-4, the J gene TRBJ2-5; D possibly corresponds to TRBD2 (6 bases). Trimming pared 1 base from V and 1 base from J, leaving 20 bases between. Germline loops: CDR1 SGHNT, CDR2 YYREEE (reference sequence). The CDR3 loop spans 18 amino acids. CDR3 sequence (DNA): TGTGCCAGCAGCTTGCCCCGAAGGGGCGGGGCTTTCCAAGAGACCCAGTACTTC. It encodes CASSLPRRGGAFQETQYF.

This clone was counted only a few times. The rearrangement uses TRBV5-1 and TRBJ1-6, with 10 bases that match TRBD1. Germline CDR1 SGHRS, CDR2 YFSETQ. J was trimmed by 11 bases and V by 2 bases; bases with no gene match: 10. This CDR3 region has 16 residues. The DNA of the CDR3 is TGCGCCAGCAGCTTACAACCGGGACAGGGGTCAGCACCCCTCCACTTT. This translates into CASSLQPGQGSAPLHF.

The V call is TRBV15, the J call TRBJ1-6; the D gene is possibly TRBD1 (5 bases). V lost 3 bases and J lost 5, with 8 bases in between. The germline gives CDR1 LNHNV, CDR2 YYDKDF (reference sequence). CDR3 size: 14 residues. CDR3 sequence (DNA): TGTGCCACCAGCAGGACAGTTGATAATTCACCCCTCCACTTT. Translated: CATSRTVDNSPLHF.

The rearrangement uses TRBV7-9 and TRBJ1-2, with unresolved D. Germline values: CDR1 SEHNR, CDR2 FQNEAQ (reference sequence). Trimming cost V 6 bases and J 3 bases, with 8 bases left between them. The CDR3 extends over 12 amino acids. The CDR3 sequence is CASSKDYYGYTF. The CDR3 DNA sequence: TGTGCCAGCAGTAAGGACTACTATGGCTACACCTTC.

CDR3 protein: CASSLREVGGREQYF. As DNA, the CDR3 is TGTGCCAGCAGTTTAAGGGAGGTGGGGGGAAGGGAGCAGTACTTC. The rearrangement uses TRBV28 and TRBJ2-7, with D perhaps TRBD2 (6 bases). Germline V lookup: CDR1 MDHEN, CDR2 SYDVKM. This CDR3 is 15 amino acids long. The V gene lost 2 bases and the J gene lost 7 bases, with 18 bases spanning the gap. Combining the CDR3 with reference TRBV28 and TRBJ2-7 gives the whole variable domain DVKVTQSSRYLVKRTGEKVFLECVQDMDHENMFWYRQDPGLGLRLIYFSYDVKMKEKGDIPEGYSVSREKKERFSLILESASTNQTSMYLCASSLREVGGREQYFGPGTRLTVT.

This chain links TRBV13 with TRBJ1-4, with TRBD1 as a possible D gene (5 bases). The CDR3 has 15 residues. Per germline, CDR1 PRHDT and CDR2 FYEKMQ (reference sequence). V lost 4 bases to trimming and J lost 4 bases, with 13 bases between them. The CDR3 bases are TGTGCCAGCAGCTCCCTGACAGAAATTAATGAAAAACTGTTTTTT. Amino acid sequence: CASSSLTEINEKLFF.

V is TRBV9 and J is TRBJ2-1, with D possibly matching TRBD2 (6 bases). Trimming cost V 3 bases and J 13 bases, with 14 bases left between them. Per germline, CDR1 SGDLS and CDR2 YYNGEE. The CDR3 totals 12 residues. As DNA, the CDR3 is TGTGCCAGCAGCGCCCCCGGGAGCCAACAGTTCTTC. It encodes CASSAPGSQQFF. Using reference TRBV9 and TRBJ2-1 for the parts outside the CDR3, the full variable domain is DSGVTQTPKHLITATGQRVTLRCSPRSGDLSVYWYQQSLDQGLQFLIQYYNGEERAKGNILERFSAQQFPDLHSELNLSSLELGDSALYFCASSAPGSQQFFGPGTRLTVL.

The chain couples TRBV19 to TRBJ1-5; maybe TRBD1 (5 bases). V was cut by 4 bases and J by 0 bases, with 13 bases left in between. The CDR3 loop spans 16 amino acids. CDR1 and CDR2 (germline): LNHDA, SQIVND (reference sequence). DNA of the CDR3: TGTGCCAGTAGTACTCGACAGATAATTAGCAATCAGCCCCAGCATTTT. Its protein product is CASSTRQIISNQPQHF.

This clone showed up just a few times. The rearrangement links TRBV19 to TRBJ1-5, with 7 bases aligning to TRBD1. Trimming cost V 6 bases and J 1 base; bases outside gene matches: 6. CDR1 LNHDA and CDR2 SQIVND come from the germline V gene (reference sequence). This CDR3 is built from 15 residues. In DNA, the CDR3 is TGTGCCAGTAGCCCCGGGACAGCGAGCAATCAGCCCCAGCATTTT. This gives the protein CASSPGTASNQPQHF.

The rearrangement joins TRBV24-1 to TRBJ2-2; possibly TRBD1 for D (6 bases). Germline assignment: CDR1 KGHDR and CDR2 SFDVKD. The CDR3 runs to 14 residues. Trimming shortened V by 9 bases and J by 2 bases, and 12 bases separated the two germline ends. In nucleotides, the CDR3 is TGTGCCACCTCGGACAGAACCAACACCGGGGAGCTGTTTTTT. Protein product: CATSDRTNTGELFF.

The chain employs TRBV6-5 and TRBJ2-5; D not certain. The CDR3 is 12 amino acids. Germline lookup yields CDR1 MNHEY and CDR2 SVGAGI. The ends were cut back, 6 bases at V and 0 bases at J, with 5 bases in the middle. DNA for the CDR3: TGTGCCAGCAGCAGATACCAAGAGACCCAGTACTTC. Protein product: CASSRYQETQYF.

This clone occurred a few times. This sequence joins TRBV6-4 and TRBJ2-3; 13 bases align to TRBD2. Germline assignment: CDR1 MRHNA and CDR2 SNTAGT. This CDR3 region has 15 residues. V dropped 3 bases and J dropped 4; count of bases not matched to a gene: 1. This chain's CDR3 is CASSELAGGADTQYF. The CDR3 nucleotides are TGTGCCAGCAGTGAACTAGCGGGAGGGGCAGATACGCAGTATTTT.

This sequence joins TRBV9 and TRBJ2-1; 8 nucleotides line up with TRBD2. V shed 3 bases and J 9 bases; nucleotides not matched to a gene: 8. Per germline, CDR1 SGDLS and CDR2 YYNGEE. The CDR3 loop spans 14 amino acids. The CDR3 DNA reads TGTGCCAGCAGCGCCGGGACTAGAAACGGTGAGCAGTTCTTC. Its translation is CASSAGTRNGEQFF.

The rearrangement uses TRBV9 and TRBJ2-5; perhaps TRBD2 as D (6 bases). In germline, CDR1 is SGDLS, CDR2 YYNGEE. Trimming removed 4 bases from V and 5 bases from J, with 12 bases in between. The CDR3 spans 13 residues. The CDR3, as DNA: TGTGCCAGCAGCCTCCGGGCGGGGGAGACCCAGTACTTC. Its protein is CASSLRAGETQYF.

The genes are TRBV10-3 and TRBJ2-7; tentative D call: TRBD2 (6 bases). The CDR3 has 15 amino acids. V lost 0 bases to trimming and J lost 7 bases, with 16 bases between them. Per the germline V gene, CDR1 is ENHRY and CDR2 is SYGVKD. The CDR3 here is CAISESNSGLVEQYF. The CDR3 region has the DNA TGTGCCATCAGTGAGTCGAACAGCGGGCTGGTGGAGCAGTACTTC.

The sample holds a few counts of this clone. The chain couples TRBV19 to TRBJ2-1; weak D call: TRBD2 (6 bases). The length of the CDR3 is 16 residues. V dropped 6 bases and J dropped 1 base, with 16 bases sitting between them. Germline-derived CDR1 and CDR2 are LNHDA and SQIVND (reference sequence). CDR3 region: CASSISRGASYNEQFF. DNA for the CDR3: TGTGCCAGTAGCATCTCCCGCGGGGCGTCCTACAATGAGCAGTTCTTC.

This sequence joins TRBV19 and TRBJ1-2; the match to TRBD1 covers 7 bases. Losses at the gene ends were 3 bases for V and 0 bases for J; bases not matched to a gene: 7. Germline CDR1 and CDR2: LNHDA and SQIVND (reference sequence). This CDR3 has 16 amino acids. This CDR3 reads CASSMIIGQANYGYTF. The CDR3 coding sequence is TGTGCCAGTAGTATGATCATCGGACAGGCTAACTATGGCTACACCTTC.

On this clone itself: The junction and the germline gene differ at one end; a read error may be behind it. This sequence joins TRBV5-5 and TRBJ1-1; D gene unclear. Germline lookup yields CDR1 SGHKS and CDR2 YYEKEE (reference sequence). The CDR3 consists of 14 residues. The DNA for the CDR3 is TGTGCCAGCAGCTTGGGACAAGTGAACACTGAAACTTTCTTT. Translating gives CASSLGQVNTETFF.

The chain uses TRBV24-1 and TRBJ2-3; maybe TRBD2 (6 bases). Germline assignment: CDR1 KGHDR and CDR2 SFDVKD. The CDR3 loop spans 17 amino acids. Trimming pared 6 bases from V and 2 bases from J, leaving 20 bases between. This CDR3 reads CATSTLPTSPFTDTQYF. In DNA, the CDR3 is TGTGCCACCAGTACCTTGCCGACTAGTCCCTTCACAGATACGCAGTATTTT.

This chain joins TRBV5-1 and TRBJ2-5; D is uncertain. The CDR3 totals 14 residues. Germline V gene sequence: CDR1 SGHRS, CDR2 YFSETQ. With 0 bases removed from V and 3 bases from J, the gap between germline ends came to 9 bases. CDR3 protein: CASSLEPIEETQYF. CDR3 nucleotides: TGCGCCAGCAGCTTGGAGCCGATAGAAGAGACCCAGTACTTC.

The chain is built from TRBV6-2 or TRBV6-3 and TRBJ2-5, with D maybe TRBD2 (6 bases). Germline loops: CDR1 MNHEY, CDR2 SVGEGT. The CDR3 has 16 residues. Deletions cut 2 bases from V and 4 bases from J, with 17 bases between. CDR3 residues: CASSYDDSGRGETQYF. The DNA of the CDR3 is TGTGCCAGCAGTTACGACGACTCGGGGCGGGGAGAGACCCAGTACTTC.

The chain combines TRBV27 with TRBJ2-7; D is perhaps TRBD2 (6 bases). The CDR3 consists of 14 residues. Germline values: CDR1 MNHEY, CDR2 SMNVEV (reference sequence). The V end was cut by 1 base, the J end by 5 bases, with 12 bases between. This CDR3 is CASSLYPGRNEQYF. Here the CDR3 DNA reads TGTGCCAGCAGTTTATACCCAGGGAGGAACGAGCAGTACTTC.

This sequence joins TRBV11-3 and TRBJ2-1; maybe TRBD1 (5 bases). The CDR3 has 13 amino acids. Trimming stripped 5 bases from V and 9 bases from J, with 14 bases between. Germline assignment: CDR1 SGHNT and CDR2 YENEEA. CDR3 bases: TGTGCCAGCAGCCGCCTCCGTGACAGTGAGCAGTTCTTC. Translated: CASSRLRDSEQFF.